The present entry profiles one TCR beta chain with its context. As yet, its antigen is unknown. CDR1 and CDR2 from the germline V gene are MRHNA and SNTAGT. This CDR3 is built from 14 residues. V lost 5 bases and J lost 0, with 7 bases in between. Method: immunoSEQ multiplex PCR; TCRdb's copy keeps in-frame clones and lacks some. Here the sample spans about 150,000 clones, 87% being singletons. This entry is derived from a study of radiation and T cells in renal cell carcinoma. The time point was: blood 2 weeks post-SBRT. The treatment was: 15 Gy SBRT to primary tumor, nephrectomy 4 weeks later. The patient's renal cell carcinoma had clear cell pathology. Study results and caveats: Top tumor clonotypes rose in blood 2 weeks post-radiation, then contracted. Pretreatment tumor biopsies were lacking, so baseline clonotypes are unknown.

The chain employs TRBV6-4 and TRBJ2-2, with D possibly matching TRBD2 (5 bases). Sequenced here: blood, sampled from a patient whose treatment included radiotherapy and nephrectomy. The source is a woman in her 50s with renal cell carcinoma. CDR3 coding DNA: TGTGCCAGCAGTCCGGGGACGAACACCGGGGAGCTGTTTTTT. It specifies CASSPGTNTGELFF.